This T cell receptor beta chain was sequenced in a study of neurological immune-mediated disorders. Study-level results: No CDR3 amino acid sequences recurred among expanded clones across subjects, suggesting private repertoires in all groups.

PBMCs stored at -80 C, 2 million in total, were the source of the unsorted libraries. This clonotype was seen at least ten times. The antigen is not known. The CDR3 spans 14 residues. The V gene's germline CDR1 is SGHRS and CDR2 YFSETQ. V was cut by 0 bases and J by 7 bases, with 13 bases left in between. Whenever a sequencing run was performed, it yielded over 190 million TCR-beta sequences from 15-18 subjects. MiXCR, run by TCRdb on the 5' RACE reads, gives a single entry per CDR3 protein. The sample lists about 25,000 distinct CDR3 sequences; 13% were seen once. This sequence was found in a woman aged 40 to 55 with HTLV-1-associated myelopathy (HAM/TSP). Input material: PBMCs. The J gene is TRBJ2-5, the V gene TRBV5-1; the D gene is possibly TRBD1 (6 bases). This chain's CDR3 is CASSLEHRARTQYF. The CDR3 coding sequence is TGCGCCAGCAGCTTGGAACACAGGGCACGGACCCAGTACTTC.